A selection of T cell receptor beta chains follows, all from one sample in a study of post-analysis software for immune sequencing data. TCRdb redid the calling of the PCR reads with MiXCR, one entry per CDR3 protein. Of hundreds of thousands of distinct CDR3 sequences listed, about 53% are singletons. The sequenced sample consisted of blood. The source is a girl aged 5 to 17 with multiple sclerosis. Both conserved end residues are part of each CDR3. Fields, in order: D gene, clone size, J gene, V gene, CDR3 DNA, CDR3 protein. D genes are given only for firm matches. The listing skips clone size in some rows; elsewhere it reads once, few, many or a size class.

TRBD2,-,TRBJ2-1,TRBV28,TGTGCCAGCCTTAACCCCGGACTAGCGATGCCCAATGAGCAGTTCTTC,CASLNPGLAMPNEQFF
-,-,TRBJ1-1,TRBV29-1,TGCAGCGTTGCTCCGCTGGCTGAAGCTTTCTTT,CSVAPLAEAFF
-,-,TRBJ2-5,TRBV10-3,TGTGCCAGCGGGGGCGGGAGAATTGAGACCCAGTACTTC,CASGGGRIETQYF
TRBD1,once,TRBJ1-6,TRBV20-1,TGCAGTGCTAGAGTTGACAGGGACAATTCACCCCTCCACTTT,CSARVDRDNSPLHF
TRBD1,-,TRBJ1-2,TRBV4-1,TGCGCCAGCAGCCAAGATCCGAGCAACAGGGGTGCAGATGGCTACACCTTC,CASSQDPSNRGADGYTF
TRBD1,few,TRBJ2-7,TRBV28,TGTGCCAGCATTAAAGGACAGGGGACCTACGAGCAGTACTTC,CASIKGQGTYEQYF
-,few,TRBJ1-2,TRBV20-1,TGCAGTGCTAGACTGACTACGGGTGGTGGCTATGGCTACACCTTC,CSARLTTGGGYGYTF
-,-,TRBJ2-1,TRBV20-1,TGCAGTGCTGCCCGGGGCCTCTCCTACAATGAGCAGTTCTTC,CSAARGLSYNEQFF
-,-,TRBJ2-3,TRBV7-9,TGTGCCAGCAGCTTACACCCGAGCACAGATACGCAGTATTTT,CASSLHPSTDTQYF
-,-,TRBJ2-7,TRBV20-1,TGCAGTGTCATCCTCACGGGGGGCACCTACGAGCAGTACTTC,CSVILTGGTYEQYF
TRBD2,-,TRBJ2-5,TRBV6-5,TGTGCCAGCAGTTCGGAGGGACTAGCGGGGGGATACCAAGAGACCCAGTACTTC,CASSSEGLAGGYQETQYF